These T cell receptor beta chains were read from a single sample in a study of shared clonotypes between healthy human individuals. Sequenced by immunoSEQ multiplex PCR; TCRdb stores in-frame clones only, minus some. The data contain more than 2,000,000 clones, approximately 95% of them singletons. Sample: naive CD4+ T cells from PBMCs. These receptors originate from a man in his late teens or twenties in good health. Some clones in this sample may be carry-over from other donors' samples. Both conserved end residues are part of each CDR3. The D gene is left open where the match is weak. Size is omitted from some rows. Given values are once, few, many or a class for expanded clones.

size	D	V	J	CDR3	DNA
-	TRBD2	TRBV11-2	TRBJ2-7	CASSFYSGSFSYEQYF	TGTGCCAGCAGCTTTTATAGCGGGAGTTTCTCCTACGAGCAGTACTTC
-	TRBD1	TRBV5-1	TRBJ2-7	CASSRTGTADEQYF	TGCGCCAGCAGCCGGACCGGGACAGCAGACGAGCAGTACTTC
-	TRBD2	TRBV11-2	TRBJ2-3	CASSPGSGSNADTQYF	TGTGCCAGCAGCCCAGGTAGCGGGAGTAACGCAGATACGCAGTATTTT
-	-	TRBV4-2	TRBJ1-5	CASSAGQLSNQPQHF	TGTGCCAGCAGCGCCGGACAACTTAGCAATCAGCCCCAGCATTTT
-	TRBD1	TRBV28	TRBJ1-2	CASTNSGTGGGYTF	TGTGCCAGCACCAACTCCGGGACAGGGGGGGGCTACACCTTC
-	-	TRBV7-9	TRBJ1-3	CASSEGHDGNTIYF	TGTGCCAGCAGCGAGGGACATGATGGAAACACCATATATTTT
once	TRBD1	TRBV28	TRBJ2-1	CASTDRGSAYNEQFF	TGTGCCAGCACCGACAGGGGAAGCGCCTACAATGAGCAGTTCTTC
once	TRBD1	TRBV30	TRBJ1-3	CAWSVQGKNTIYF	TGTGCCTGGAGTGTACAGGGGAAAAACACCATATATTTT
-	-	TRBV20-1	TRBJ2-3	CSAVPDTQYF	TGCAGTGCTGTACCAGATACGCAGTATTTT
-	-	TRBV28	TRBJ1-2	CASSLGRNYGYTF	TGTGCCAGCAGTTTGGGGAGGAACTATGGCTACACCTTC
-	-	TRBV27	TRBJ1-1	CASSFKQGRARDTEAFF	TGTGCCAGCAGTTTTAAGCAGGGCCGCGCGCGGGACACTGAAGCTTTCTTT
-	TRBD2	TRBV5-4	TRBJ2-7	CASSLETSGSEEQYF	TGTGCCAGCAGCTTGGAGACTAGCGGGAGTGAAGAGCAGTACTTC
-	-	TRBV19	TRBJ2-6	CASPKSGANVLTF	TGTGCCAGCCCCAAATCTGGGGCCAACGTCCTGACTTTC
-	-	TRBV2	TRBJ2-3	CASKIEGDTQYF	TGTGCCAGCAAGATCGAGGGAGATACGCAGTATTTT
-	-	TRBV29-1	TRBJ1-2	CATQGDSYLRGYTF	TGCGCCACCCAGGGTGACTCCTACCTCCGGGGCTACACCTTC
-	-	TRBV27	TRBJ1-1	CASRSGQIRMNTEAFF	TGTGCCAGCAGATCCGGACAGATAAGAATGAACACTGAAGCTTTCTTT
-	-	TRBV5-1	TRBJ2-1	CASSLVQGAHNEQFF	TGCGCCAGCAGCTTGGTACAGGGTGCTCACAATGAGCAGTTCTTC
-	-	TRBV12-5	TRBJ1-1	CASGLWLGSGGTEAFF	TGTGCTAGTGGTTTGTGGTTAGGGTCGGGGGGCACTGAAGCTTTCTTT
-	TRBD2	TRBV11-3	TRBJ2-4	CASSLDLKAGGIQYF	TGTGCCAGCAGCTTAGATTTAAAAGCGGGGGGCATTCAGTACTTC
-	TRBD1	TRBV5-1	TRBJ2-2	CASSMGQGFTGELFF	TGCGCCAGCAGCATGGGACAGGGGTTCACCGGGGAGCTGTTTTTT
-	-	TRBV30	TRBJ2-3	CAWSERGLSTDTQYF	TGTGCCTGGAGTGAACGGGGTCTAAGCACAGATACGCAGTATTTT
-	-	TRBV7-9	TRBJ1-3	CASSLAGQTGNTIYF	TGTGCCAGCAGCTTGGCCGGGCAGACTGGAAACACCATATATTTT
-	TRBD1	TRBV27	TRBJ2-5	CASSQATGTSETQYF	TGTGCCAGCAGCCAAGCGACAGGGACGTCGGAGACCCAGTACTTC
once	TRBD1	TRBV9	TRBJ2-2	CASPDRGHTGELFF	TGTGCCAGCCCCGACAGGGGACACACCGGGGAGCTGTTTTTT
few	-	TRBV5-6	TRBJ1-1	CASSHSTEAFF	TGTGCCAGCAGCCACAGCACTGAAGCTTTCTTT
-	-	TRBV6-5	TRBJ2-5	CASRLGSRVAETQYF	TGTGCCAGCAGATTGGGCTCAAGGGTAGCAGAGACCCAGTACTTC
-	-	TRBV5-1	TRBJ2-5	CASSPRPGQERETQYF	TGCGCCAGCAGCCCCCGCCCCGGGCAGGAAAGAGAGACCCAGTACTTC
-	-	TRBV6-1	TRBJ2-7	CASSELVSYEQYF	TGTGCCAGCAGTGAACTGGTTTCCTACGAGCAGTACTTC
-	TRBD2	TRBV11-3	TRBJ2-1	CASSSRSGRTNEQFF	TGTGCCAGCAGCTCCCGTAGCGGGAGGACCAATGAGCAGTTCTTC
once	TRBD1	TRBV7-9	TRBJ2-7	CASSPQTGTEHEQYF	TGTGCCAGCAGCCCGCAGACAGGGACGGAGCACGAGCAGTACTTC
-	-	TRBV19	TRBJ2-1	CASSRSGATFNNEQFF	TGTGCCAGTAGTAGAAGCGGAGCTACCTTTAACAATGAGCAGTTCTTC
-	-	TRBV6-5	TRBJ2-7	CASTSPGATSYEQYF	TGTGCCAGCACATCACCGGGGGCTACCTCCTACGAGCAGTACTTC
-	-	TRBV18	TRBJ1-2	CASSPSPGREYGYTF	TGTGCCAGCTCACCTTCTCCCGGGAGGGAATATGGCTACACCTTC
-	TRBD1	TRBV10-2	TRBJ1-1	CASRLGQGYTEAFF	TGCGCCAGCAGACTGGGACAGGGCTACACTGAAGCTTTCTTT
-	TRBD1	TRBV5-1	TRBJ1-1	CASRRTGPEAFF	TGCGCCAGCAGAAGGACAGGGCCTGAAGCTTTCTTT
-	-	TRBV18	TRBJ2-5	CASSPTPQGGETQYF	TGTGCCAGCTCACCTACGCCACAGGGCGGCGAGACCCAGTACTTC
-	-	TRBV7-8	TRBJ1-1	CASTRWGLVGGEAFF	TGTGCCAGCACCCGGTGGGGGTTGGTAGGTGGTGAAGCTTTCTTT
-	-	TRBV28	TRBJ2-5	CASSDLGGGQETQYF	TGTGCCAGCAGTGATCTCGGGGGCGGACAAGAGACCCAGTACTTC
-	-	TRBV18	TRBJ2-3	CASLGGGRDTQYF	TGTGCCAGCCTAGGGGGGGGCCGAGATACGCAGTATTTT
-	-	TRBV5-1	TRBJ2-5	CASSFLTPAETQYF	TGCGCCAGCAGCTTTTTAACCCCCGCGGAGACCCAGTACTTC
-	TRBD2	TRBV27	TRBJ2-7	CASRRGGLYEQYF	TGTGCCAGCAGGCGGGGGGGCTTGTACGAGCAGTACTTC
-	-	TRBV5-4	TRBJ1-1	CASSLVASGLEAFF	TGTGCCAGCAGCTTGGTCGCATCCGGCCTTGAAGCTTTCTTT
-	TRBD2	TRBV7-2	TRBJ2-3	CASSLLWPSGRGTDTQYF	TGTGCCAGCAGCTTACTTTGGCCTAGCGGGAGGGGCACAGATACGCAGTATTTT
few	-	TRBV28	TRBJ1-5	CATLEAGYQPQHF	TGTGCCACCCTTGAGGCGGGGTATCAGCCCCAGCATTTT
-	-	TRBV6-5	TRBJ1-1	CASSYSQGGNTEAFF	TGTGCCAGCAGTTACTCACAGGGAGGAAACACTGAAGCTTTCTTT
-	TRBD1	TRBV5-6	TRBJ1-2	CASSWRDRESGYTF	TGTGCCAGCAGCTGGAGGGACAGGGAGAGTGGCTACACCTTC
-	TRBD1	TRBV19	TRBJ2-7	CASSNTGAGEQYF	TGTGCCAGTAGCAATACAGGGGCGGGCGAGCAGTACTTC
-	TRBD2	TRBV19	TRBJ2-2	CASRPSGRAAGELFF	TGTGCCAGCAGACCCAGCGGGAGGGCCGCCGGGGAGCTGTTTTTT
-	-	TRBV27	TRBJ2-7	CASSLLLAGPHEQYF	TGTGCCAGCAGTCTACTACTAGCCGGTCCCCACGAGCAGTACTTC
-	-	TRBV7-2	TRBJ2-1	CASSNLGGTNEQFF	TGTGCCAGCAGCAACCTTGGAGGGACCAATGAGCAGTTCTTC
-	TRBD1	TRBV10-3	TRBJ1-2	CANSGQDDYGYTF	TGTGCCAATTCTGGACAGGATGACTATGGCTACACCTTC
-	TRBD1	TRBV9	TRBJ2-7	CASSPRTGWSHEQYF	TGTGCCAGCAGCCCCCGGACAGGATGGTCCCACGAGCAGTACTTC